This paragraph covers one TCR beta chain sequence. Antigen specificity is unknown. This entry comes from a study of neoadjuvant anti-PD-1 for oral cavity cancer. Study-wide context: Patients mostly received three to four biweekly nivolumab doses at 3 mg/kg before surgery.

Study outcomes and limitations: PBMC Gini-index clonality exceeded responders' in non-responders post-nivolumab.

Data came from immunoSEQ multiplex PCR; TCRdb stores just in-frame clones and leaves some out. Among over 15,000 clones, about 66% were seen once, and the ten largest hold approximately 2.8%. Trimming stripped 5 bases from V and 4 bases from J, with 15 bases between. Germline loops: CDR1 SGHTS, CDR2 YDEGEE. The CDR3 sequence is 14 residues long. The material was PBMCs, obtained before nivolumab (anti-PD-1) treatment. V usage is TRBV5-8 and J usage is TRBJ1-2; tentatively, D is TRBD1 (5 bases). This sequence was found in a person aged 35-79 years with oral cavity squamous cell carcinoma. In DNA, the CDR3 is TGTGCCAGCAGTTCTTCAGGGCTCGGCTATGGCTACACCTTC. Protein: CASSSSGLGYGYTF.